This T cell receptor (beta chain) was captured in a study of beta chain features in type 1 diabetes. About the study: The patients were much like the healthy donors in age, gender and cell yields. Study-level findings and limits: For type 1 diabetes patients, VDJ junctions showed fewer insertions and more deletions.

The CDR3 spans 17 residues. The germline V gene encodes CDR1 PRHDT and CDR2 FYEKMQ (reference sequence). Trimming took 3 bases from V and 2 from J; bases not matched to a gene: 11. As for this clone: Antigen specificity is unknown.

What was sequenced were expressed TCRB transcripts, since all of the isolated RNA had been reverse transcribed. Using immunoSEQ multiplex PCR, the repertoire was profiled, and TCRdb retains in-frame clones only, with some absent. The sample yields under 950,000 clones, under 20% seen once. The clonotype originates from a woman aged 18-29 years in good health. J is TRBJ2-3 and V is TRBV13, with 7 nucleotides matching TRBD2. Sequenced sample: naive CD4+ T cells from blood. CDR3 in amino acids: CASSLFAGVLDTDTQYF. The DNA of the CDR3 is TGTGCCAGCAGCTTGTTTGCGGGAGTTCTCGACACAGATACGCAGTATTTT.